These 10 T cell receptor beta chains came from one sample sequenced in a study of T cell responses to AZD1222 COVID-19 vaccine. Produced via immunoSEQ multiplex PCR; TCRdb's table is partial and in-frame only. The sample holds over 150,000 clones; about 85% are singletons and the top ten take roughly 2.5%. The sequencing used peripheral blood, collected on day 0 of AZD1222 vaccination. The receptors shown here come from an adult in good health.

V is TRBV10-3 and J is TRBJ1-6; D may be TRBD1 (6 bases). CDR3 size: 14 residues. The ends were cut back, 5 bases at V and 7 bases at J, with 12 bases in the middle. Germline CDR1 ENHRY, CDR2 SYGVKD. In DNA, the CDR3 is TGTGCCATCAGTAGCACAGGGCCGAATTCACCCCTCCACTTT. It encodes CAISSTGPNSPLHF.

The table lists this clone with a few counts. Other DNA sequences from this sample encode an identical CDR3 as well. The rearrangement joins TRBV30 to TRBJ1-1; possible D gene TRBD1, 6 bases. Between the trimmed V and J ends, which lost 2 bases and 0 bases, there was a span of 7 bases. The CDR3 consists of 13 residues. Germline V gene data show CDR1 as GTSNPN and CDR2 as SVGIG (reference sequence). The chain's CDR3 is CAWSQGMNTEAFF. The DNA of the CDR3 is TGTGCCTGGAGTCAGGGGATGAACACTGAAGCTTTCTTT.

This chain uses TRBV5-5 with TRBJ1-3, with 7 bases matching TRBD1. After removal of 4 bases from V and 11 bases from J, the junction contained 12 bases not matched to a gene. From germline, CDR1 is SGHKS and CDR2 YYEKEE (reference sequence). CDR3 size: 14 residues. This CDR3 reads CASSLGQVWSAIYF. As DNA, the CDR3 is TGTGCCAGCAGCCTCGGACAGGTCTGGTCGGCCATATATTTT. The whole variable domain, filled in from reference TRBV5-5 and TRBJ1-3, reads DAGVTQSPTHLIKTRGQQVTLRCSPISGHKSVSWYQQVLGQGPQFIFQYYEKEERGRGNFPDRFSARQFPNYSSELNVNALLLGDSALYLCASSLGQVWSAIYFGEGSWLTVV.

The genes are TRBV24-1 and TRBJ2-2, with D perhaps matching TRBD2 (6 bases). This CDR3 has 14 amino acids. V was pared by 6 bases and J by 6 bases, with 13 bases between. Germline assignment: CDR1 KGHDR and CDR2 SFDVKD. CDR3 in amino acids: CATSRGWEAGELFF. The DNA for the CDR3 is TGTGCCACCAGTCGGGGGTGGGAAGCCGGGGAGCTGTTTTTT.

This clone has a single count. The chain recombines TRBV25-1 with TRBJ1-1; the D is unclear. The CDR3 is made up of 13 amino acids. The germline CDR1 and CDR2 sequences are MGHDK and SYGVNS. V was trimmed by 2 bases and J by 1 base, leaving 5 bases between them. In DNA, the CDR3 is TGTGCCAGCAGTGAAGGTCCGAACACTGAAGCTTTCTTT. Protein product: CASSEGPNTEAFF.

The chain joins TRBV5-4 to TRBJ1-6; TRBD1 might be the D (5 bases). V lost 4 bases to trimming and J lost 9 bases, with 14 bases between them. The germline V gene encodes CDR1 SGHNT and CDR2 YYREEE (reference sequence). The CDR3 contains 14 residues. As DNA, the CDR3 is TGTGCCAGCAGCCTGGGGAGCAGGGCTTCACCCCTCCACTTT. It encodes CASSLGSRASPLHF. The full variable domain, completed using reference TRBV5-4 and TRBJ1-6, is ETGVTQSPTHLIKTRGQQVTLRCSSQSGHNTVSWYQQALGQGPQFIFQYYREEENGRGNFPPRFSGLQFPNYSSELNVNALELDDSALYLCASSLGSRASPLHFGNGTRLTVT.

The chain carries TRBV28 and TRBJ2-7; D is uncertain. Trimming removed 2 bases from V and 3 bases from J, with 11 bases in between. CDR1 is MDHEN, CDR2 SYDVKM, per germline. The CDR3 contains 14 residues. The CDR3 nucleotides are TGTGCCAGCAGTTTAGGTCTCTTCCGCTACGAGCAGTACTTC. It is translated as CASSLGLFRYEQYF.

This chain uses TRBV3-1 (or the pseudogene TRBV3-2) with TRBJ1-5; D is unclear. V was clipped by 1 base and J by 6 bases, with 7 bases between them. Germline values: CDR1 LGHDT, CDR2 YNNKEL (reference sequence). The CDR3 has 13 residues. The CDR3 sequence is CASSQVTSQPQHF. The CDR3 DNA reads as TGTGCCAGCAGCCAAGTCACTAGTCAGCCCCAGCATTTT.

V gene TRBV30 combines with J gene TRBJ2-1, with a tentative D call TRBD2 (6 bases). This CDR3 contains 12 residues. The ends were cut back, 3 bases at V and 8 bases at J, with 11 bases in the middle. The germline CDR1 and CDR2 sequences are GTSNPN and SVGIG (reference sequence). CDR3: CAWSGTWDEQFF. The CDR3 DNA follows: TGTGCCTGGAGCGGGACTTGGGATGAGCAGTTCTTC. Combining the CDR3 with reference TRBV30 and TRBJ2-1 gives the whole variable domain SQTIHQWPATLVQPVGSPLSLECTVEGTSNPNLYWYRQAAGRGLQLLFYSVGIGQISSEVPQNLSASRPQDRQFILSSKKLLLSDSGFYLCAWSGTWDEQFFGPGTRLTVL.

V gene TRBV12-3 or TRBV12-4 combines with J gene TRBJ1-2, with D hard to call. The V end lost 8 bases, the J end lost 8 bases, and 15 bases lay between the germline ends. The CDR3 sequence is 12 residues long. CDR3 amino acids: CASGSLGRGYTF. Written as DNA, the CDR3 is TGTGCCAGCGGATCCCTTGGGCGGGGCTACACCTTC.